Listed below are T cell receptor beta chains from one sample, sequenced in a study of monozygotic twins with inflammatory bowel disease. From the 5' RACE reads, TCRdb lists one entry per CDR3 protein and no DNA. In total, the table holds around 400,000 distinct CDR3 sequences. Sequences were obtained from blood. The receptors here all came from a human donor with ulcerative colitis or Crohn's disease, or a healthy co-twin of an affected twin (not recorded which). The CDR3 runs from the conserved cysteine through the conserved F or W.

>TRBJ1-1|TRBV7-6
CASSLSGVMAEAFF
>TRBJ2-2|TRBV5-1
CASSLGQSSGELFF
>TRBJ1-1|TRBV10-3
CAISESRAEAFF
>TRBJ2-7|TRBV6-2/TRBV6-3
CASSYSYGSGWAGVNSYEQYF
>TRBJ2-2|TRBV3-1
CASSQEYGRGFTGELFF
>TRBJ1-3|TRBV20-1
CSAEDRAGNTIYF
>TRBJ2-7|TRBV7-2
CASSFDSAVPSYEQYF
>TRBJ2-1|TRBV4-1
CASSHPTGTGTILDNEQFF
>TRBJ2-7|TRBV12-3/TRBV12-4
CASSTQIGQINYEQYF
>TRBJ2-1|TRBV14
CASSQWGLDEQFF
>TRBJ2-5|TRBV12-3/TRBV12-4
CASSYTGRETQYF
>TRBJ1-1|TRBV6-5
CASSYSLLLGGGMNTEAFF
>TRBJ2-5|TRBV11-2
CASSPGTSGGKTETQYF
>TRBJ1-2|TRBV5-6
CASSFGSQIAGYTF
>TRBJ2-1|TRBV20-1
CSAGRDFNEQFF
>TRBJ2-7|TRBV29-1
CSVDDRGRDEQYF
>TRBJ2-7|TRBV19
CASTPAGSQYSEQYF
>TRBJ2-7|TRBV23-1
CASSQSLTSSTHPSYEQYF
>TRBJ2-7|TRBV4-3
CASSQDVQGAWYEQYF
>TRBJ2-5|TRBV7-6
CASSTQTGSQETQYF
>TRBJ2-3|TRBV20-1
CSAPNKLADRVLTQYF
>TRBJ2-5|TRBV28
CASSLHLGRVGETQYF
>TRBJ2-7|TRBV18
CASSRDRDEQYF
>TRBJ1-1|TRBV5-6
CASSYTGTGPSVAFF
>TRBJ1-1|TRBV27
CASAFGSGRTEAFF
>TRBJ1-2|TRBV6-5
CASWNGNYGYTF
>TRBJ1-1|TRBV15
CATSRDTRRSNTEAFF
>TRBJ1-2|TRBV5-1
CASSLEWDSLGSNYGYTF
>TRBJ1-1|TRBV11-2
CASSFKMVTLDTEAFF
>TRBJ1-1|TRBV5-1
CASSRETGRNTEAFF
>TRBJ1-3|TRBV7-9
CASSSGTGAGNTIYF
>TRBJ2-1|TRBV20-1
CSAVSGRTYNEQFF
>TRBJ1-1|TRBV5-1
CASSSGRTDFGAFF
>TRBJ2-2|TRBV29-1
CSVGVLSGAGELFF
>TRBJ2-6|TRBV7-9
CASSLGDRGSGANVLTF
>TRBJ1-1|TRBV28
CASSLSWTGNTEAFF
>TRBJ2-7|TRBV7-9
CASSLSGMGEQYF
>TRBJ2-7|TRBV2
CASSGRIVVRNEQYF
>TRBJ2-7|TRBV10-3
CAISEIGAGGGSYEQYF
>TRBJ2-5|TRBV5-1
CASSLASGIETQYF
>TRBJ2-1|TRBV19
CASSRPGNLLPGEQFF
>TRBJ2-7|TRBV7-9
CASSLAGGEGPYEQYF